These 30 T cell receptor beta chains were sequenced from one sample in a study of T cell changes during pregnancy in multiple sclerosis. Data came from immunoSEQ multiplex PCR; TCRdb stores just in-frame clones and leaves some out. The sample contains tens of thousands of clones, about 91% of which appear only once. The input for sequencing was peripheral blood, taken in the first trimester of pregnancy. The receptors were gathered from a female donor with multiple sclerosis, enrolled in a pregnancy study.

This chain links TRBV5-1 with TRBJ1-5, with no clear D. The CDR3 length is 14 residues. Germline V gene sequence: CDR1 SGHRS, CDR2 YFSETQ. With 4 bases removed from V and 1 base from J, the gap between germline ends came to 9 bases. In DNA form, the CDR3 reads TGCGCCAGCAGCGCCGGTAAGAGCAATCAGCCCCAGCATTTT. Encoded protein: CASSAGKSNQPQHF. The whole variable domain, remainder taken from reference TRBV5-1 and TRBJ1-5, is KAGVTQTPRYLIKTRGQQVTLSCSPISGHRSVSWYQQTPGQGLQFLFEYFSETQRNKGNFPGRFSGRQFSNSRSEMNVSTLELGDSALYLCASSAGKSNQPQHFGDGTRLSIL.

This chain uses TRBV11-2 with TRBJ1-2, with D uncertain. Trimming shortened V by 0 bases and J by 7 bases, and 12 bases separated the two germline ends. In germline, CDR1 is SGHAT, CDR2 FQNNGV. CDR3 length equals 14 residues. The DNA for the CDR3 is TGTGCCAGCAGCTTAGATCATCGGGGAACTGGCTACACCTTC. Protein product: CASSLDHRGTGYTF.

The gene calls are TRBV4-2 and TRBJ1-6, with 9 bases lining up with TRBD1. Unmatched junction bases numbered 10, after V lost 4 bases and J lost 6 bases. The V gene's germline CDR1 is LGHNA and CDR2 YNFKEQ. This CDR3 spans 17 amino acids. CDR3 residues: CASSPDDRDRVNSPLHF. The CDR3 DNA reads TGTGCCAGCAGCCCCGACGACCGGGACAGGGTTAATTCACCCCTCCACTTT.

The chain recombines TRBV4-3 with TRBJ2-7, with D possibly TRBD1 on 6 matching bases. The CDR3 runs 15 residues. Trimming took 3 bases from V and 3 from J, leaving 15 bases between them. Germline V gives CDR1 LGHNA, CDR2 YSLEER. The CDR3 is CASSHAQGGSYEQYF. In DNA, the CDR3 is TGCGCCAGCAGCCACGCACAGGGTGGGAGCTACGAGCAGTACTTC.

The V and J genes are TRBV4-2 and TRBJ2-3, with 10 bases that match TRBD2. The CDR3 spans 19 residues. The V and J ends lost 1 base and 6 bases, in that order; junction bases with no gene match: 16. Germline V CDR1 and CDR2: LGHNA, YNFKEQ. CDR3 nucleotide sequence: TGTGCCAGCAGCCAAGTAACTAGCGGGGTCAACCTACCGGGGGATACGCAGTATTTT. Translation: CASSQVTSGVNLPGDTQYF.

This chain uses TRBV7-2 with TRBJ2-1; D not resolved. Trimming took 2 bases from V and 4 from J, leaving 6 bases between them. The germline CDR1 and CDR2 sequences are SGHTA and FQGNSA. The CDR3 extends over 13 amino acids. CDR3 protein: CASSLPVYNEQFF. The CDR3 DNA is TGTGCCAGCAGCTTACCAGTTTACAATGAGCAGTTCTTC.

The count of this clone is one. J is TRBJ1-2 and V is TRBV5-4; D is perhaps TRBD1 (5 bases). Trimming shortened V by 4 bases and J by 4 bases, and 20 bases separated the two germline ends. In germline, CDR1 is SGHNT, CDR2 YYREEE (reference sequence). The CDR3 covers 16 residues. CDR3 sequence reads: CASSPEMGGGVYGYTF. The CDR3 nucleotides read TGTGCCAGCAGCCCGGAAATGGGGGGGGGAGTCTATGGCTACACCTTC.

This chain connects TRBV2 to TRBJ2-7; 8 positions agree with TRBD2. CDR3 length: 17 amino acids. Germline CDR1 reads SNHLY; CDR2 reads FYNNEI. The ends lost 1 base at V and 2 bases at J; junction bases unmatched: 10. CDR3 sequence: CASSEGVGGDRAYEQYF. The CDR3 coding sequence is TGTGCCAGCAGTGAAGGCGTCGGGGGGGATAGGGCCTACGAGCAGTACTTC.

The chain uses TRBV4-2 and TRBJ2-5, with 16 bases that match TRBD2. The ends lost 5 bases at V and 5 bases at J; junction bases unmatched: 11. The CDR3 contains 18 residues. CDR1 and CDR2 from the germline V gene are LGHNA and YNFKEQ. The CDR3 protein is CASSKGLAGGPEVETQYF. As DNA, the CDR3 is TGTGCCAGCAGCAAGGGACTAGCGGGGGGGCCAGAGGTTGAGACCCAGTACTTC.

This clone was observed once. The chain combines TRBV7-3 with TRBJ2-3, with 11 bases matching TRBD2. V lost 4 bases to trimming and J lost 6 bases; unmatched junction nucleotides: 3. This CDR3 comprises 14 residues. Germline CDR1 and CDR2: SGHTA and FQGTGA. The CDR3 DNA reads TGTGCCAGCAGCTCCGGGACTAGCGGCGATACGCAGTATTTT. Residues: CASSSGTSGDTQYF.

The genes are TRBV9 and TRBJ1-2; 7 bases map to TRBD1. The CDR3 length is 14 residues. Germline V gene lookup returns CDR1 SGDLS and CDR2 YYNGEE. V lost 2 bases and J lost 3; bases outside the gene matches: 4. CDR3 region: CASSVLTGHYGYTF. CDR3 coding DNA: TGTGCCAGCAGCGTCCTGACAGGGCACTATGGCTACACCTTC.

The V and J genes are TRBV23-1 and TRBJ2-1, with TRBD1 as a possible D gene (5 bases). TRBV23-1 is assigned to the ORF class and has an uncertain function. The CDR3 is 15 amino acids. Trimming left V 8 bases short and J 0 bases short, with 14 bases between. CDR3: CASESGFPSYNEQFF. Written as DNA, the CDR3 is TGCGCCAGCGAATCAGGGTTTCCCTCCTACAATGAGCAGTTCTTC.

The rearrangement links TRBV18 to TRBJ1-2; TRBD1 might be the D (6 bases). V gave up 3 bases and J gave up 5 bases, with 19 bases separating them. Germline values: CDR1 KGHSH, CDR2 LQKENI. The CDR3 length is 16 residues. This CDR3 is CASSPLPGTTGYGYTF. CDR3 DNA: TGTGCCAGCTCACCGCTCCCCGGGACAACGGGGTATGGCTACACCTTC.

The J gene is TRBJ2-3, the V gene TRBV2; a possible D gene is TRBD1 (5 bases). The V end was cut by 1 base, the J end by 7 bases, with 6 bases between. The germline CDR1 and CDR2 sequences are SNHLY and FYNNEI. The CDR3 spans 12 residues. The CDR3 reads CASSEEGNTQYF. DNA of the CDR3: TGTGCCAGCAGTGAAGAGGGGAATACGCAGTATTTT.

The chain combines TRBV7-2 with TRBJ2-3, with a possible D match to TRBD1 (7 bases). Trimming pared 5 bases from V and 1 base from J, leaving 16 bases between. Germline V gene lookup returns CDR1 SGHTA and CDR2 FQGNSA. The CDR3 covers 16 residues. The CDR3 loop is CASSESQGGRTDTQYF. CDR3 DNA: TGTGCCAGCAGCGAAAGTCAGGGGGGCCGCACAGATACGCAGTATTTT.

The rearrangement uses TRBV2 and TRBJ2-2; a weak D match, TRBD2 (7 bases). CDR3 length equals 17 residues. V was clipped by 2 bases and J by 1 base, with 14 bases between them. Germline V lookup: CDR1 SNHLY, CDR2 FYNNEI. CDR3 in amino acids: CASSEPPRGGNTGELFF. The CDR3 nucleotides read TGTGCCAGCAGTGAACCGCCGAGGGGGGGGAACACCGGGGAGCTGTTTTTT.

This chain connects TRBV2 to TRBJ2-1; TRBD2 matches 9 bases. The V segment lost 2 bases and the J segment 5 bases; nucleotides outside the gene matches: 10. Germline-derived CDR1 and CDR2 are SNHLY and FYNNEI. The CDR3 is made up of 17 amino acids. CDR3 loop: CASSEISRLAGNNEQFF. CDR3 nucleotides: TGTGCCAGCAGTGAAATCTCCCGGCTAGCGGGAAACAATGAGCAGTTCTTC.

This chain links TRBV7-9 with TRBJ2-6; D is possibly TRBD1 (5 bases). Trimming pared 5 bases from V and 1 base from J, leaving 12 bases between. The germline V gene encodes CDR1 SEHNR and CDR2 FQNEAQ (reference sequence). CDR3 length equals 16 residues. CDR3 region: CASSHDRPSGANVLTF. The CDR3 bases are TGTGCCAGCAGCCACGACAGACCTTCTGGGGCCAACGTCCTGACTTTC.

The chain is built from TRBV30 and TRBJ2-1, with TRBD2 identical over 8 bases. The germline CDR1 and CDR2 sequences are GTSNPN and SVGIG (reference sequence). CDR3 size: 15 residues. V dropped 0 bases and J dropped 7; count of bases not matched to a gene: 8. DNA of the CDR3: TGTGCCTGGAGTGTTCGGGGGGGCAGGAGGAATGAGCAGTTCTTC. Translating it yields CAWSVRGGRRNEQFF.

The CDR3 protein is CASSQTGTGLLYGYTF. The CDR3 DNA follows: TGTGCCAGCAGCCAAACCGGGACAGGGCTCCTCTATGGCTACACCTTC. This rearrangement joins TRBV6-6 to TRBJ1-2, with 9 bases identical to TRBD1. CDR1 and CDR2 (germline): MNHNY, SVGAGI (reference sequence). Trimming at V came to 6 bases and at J to 4 bases, leaving 12 bases not matched to a gene. This CDR3 is built from 16 residues.

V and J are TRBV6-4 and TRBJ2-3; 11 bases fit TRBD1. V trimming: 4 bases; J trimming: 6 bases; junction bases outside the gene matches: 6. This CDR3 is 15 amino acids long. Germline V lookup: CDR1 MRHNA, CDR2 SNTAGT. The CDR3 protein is CASSGGQGAVDTQYF. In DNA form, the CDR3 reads TGTGCCAGCAGTGGAGGACAGGGGGCGGTTGATACGCAGTATTTT.

CDR3 in DNA: TGTGCCAGCAGCAGACCGTTTCCGGGACAGGAACCTGTCGTCGGCGAAAAACTGTTTTTT. This sequence encodes CASSRPFPGQEPVVGEKLFF. The chain employs TRBV21-1 and TRBJ1-4; the tabulated D call, TRBD1, remains unverified against the DNA. TRBV21-1 is classified as a pseudogene. The CDR3 has 20 amino acids.

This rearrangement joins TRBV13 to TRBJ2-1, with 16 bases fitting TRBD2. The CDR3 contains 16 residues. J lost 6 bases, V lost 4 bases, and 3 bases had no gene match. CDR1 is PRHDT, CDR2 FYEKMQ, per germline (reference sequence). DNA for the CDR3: TGTGCCAGCAGCTCGGGACTAGCGGGGGGGGCCAATGAGCAGTTCTTC. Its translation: CASSSGLAGGANEQFF.

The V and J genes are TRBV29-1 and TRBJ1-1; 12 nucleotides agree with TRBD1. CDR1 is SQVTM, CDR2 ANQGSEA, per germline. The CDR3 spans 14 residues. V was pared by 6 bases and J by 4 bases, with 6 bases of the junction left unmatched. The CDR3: CSVVRDRGLTEAFF. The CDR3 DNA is TGCAGCGTCGTCCGGGACAGGGGGCTCACTGAAGCTTTCTTT.

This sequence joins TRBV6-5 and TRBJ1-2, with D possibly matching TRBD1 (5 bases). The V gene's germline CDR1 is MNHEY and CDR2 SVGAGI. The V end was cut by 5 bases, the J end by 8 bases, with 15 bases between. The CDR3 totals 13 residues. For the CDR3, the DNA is TGTGCCAGCAGTACGGGGGAGGCGGGGGGCTACACCTTC. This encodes CASSTGEAGGYTF.

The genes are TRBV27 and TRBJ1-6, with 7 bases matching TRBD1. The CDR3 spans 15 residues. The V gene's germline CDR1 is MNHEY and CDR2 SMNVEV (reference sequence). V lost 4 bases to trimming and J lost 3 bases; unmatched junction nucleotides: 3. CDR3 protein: CASSSGTVYNSPLHF. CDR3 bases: TGTGCCAGCAGTTCCGGGACAGTCTATAATTCACCCCTCCACTTT.

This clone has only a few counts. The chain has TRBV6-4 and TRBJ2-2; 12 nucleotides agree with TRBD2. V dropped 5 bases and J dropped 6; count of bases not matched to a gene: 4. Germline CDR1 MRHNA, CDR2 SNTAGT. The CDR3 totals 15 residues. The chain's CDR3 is CASSTSGGSSGELFF. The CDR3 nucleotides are TGTGCCAGCAGTACTAGCGGGGGGTCCTCCGGGGAGCTGTTTTTT.

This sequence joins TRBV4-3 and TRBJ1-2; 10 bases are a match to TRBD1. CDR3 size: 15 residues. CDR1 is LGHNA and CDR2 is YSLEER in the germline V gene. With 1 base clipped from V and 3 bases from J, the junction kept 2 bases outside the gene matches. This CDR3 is CASSQGDRGDYGYTF. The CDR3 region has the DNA TGCGCCAGCAGCCAAGGGGACAGGGGAGACTATGGCTACACCTTC.

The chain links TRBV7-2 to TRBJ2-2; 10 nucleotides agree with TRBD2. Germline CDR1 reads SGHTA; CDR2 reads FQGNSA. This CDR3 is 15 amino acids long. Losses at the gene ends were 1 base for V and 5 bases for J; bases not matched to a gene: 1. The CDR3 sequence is CASSLERGGTGELFF. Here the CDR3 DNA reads TGTGCCAGCAGCTTAGAGCGGGGGGGAACCGGGGAGCTGTTTTTT.

The CDR3 spells CASSSLKAGGWNEQFF. CDR3 nucleotides: TGTGCCAGCAGCTCCCTTAAAGCGGGGGGCTGGAATGAGCAGTTCTTC. The rearrangement uses TRBV7-2 and TRBJ2-1, with 9 bases aligning to TRBD2. V shed 4 bases, J shed 7 bases, and the junction held 11 bases outside the gene matches. The CDR3 runs 16 residues. Germline V lookup: CDR1 SGHTA, CDR2 FQGNSA. Full variable domain (remainder filled in from reference TRBV7-2 and TRBJ2-1): GAGVSQSPSNKVTEKGKDVELRCDPISGHTALYWYRQSLGQGLEFLIYFQGNSAPDKSGLPSDRFSAERTGGSVSTLTIQRTQQEDSAVYLCASSSLKAGGWNEQFFGPGTRLTVL.